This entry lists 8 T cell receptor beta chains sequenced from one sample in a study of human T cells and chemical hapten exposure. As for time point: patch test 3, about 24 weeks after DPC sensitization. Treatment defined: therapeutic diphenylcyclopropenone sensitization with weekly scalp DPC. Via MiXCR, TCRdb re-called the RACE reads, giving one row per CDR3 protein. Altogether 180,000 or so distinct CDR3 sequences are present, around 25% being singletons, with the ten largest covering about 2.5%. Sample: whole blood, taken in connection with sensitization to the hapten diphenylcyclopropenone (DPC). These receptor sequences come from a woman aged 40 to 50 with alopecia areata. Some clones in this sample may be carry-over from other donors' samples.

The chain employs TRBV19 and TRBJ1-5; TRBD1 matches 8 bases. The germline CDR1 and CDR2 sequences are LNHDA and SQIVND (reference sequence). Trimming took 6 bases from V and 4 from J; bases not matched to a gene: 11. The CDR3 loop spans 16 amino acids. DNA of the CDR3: TGTGCCAGTAGCCTGACAGGGGCGTTAGGTAATCAGCCCCAGCATTTT. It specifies CASSLTGALGNQPQHF.

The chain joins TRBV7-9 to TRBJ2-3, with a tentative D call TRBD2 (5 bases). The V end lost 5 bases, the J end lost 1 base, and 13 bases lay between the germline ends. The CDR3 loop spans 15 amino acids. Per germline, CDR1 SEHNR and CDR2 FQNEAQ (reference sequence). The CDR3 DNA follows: TGTGCCAGCAGCCCACAGCGGTCTGGCACAGATACGCAGTATTTT. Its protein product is CASSPQRSGTDTQYF.

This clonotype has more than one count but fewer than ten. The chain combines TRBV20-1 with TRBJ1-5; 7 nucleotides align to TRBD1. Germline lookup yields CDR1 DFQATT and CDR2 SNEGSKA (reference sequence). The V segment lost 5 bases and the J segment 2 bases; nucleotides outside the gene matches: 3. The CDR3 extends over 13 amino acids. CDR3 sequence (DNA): TGCAGTGCTGACACAGGGGGCAATCAGCCCCAGCATTTT. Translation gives CSADTGGNQPQHF.

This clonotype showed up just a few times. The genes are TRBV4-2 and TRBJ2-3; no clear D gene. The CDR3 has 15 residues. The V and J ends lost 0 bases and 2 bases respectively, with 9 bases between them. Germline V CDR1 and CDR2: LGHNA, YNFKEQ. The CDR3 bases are TGTGCCAGCAGCCAAGATTTTGGGTACACAGATACGCAGTATTTT. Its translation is CASSQDFGYTDTQYF.

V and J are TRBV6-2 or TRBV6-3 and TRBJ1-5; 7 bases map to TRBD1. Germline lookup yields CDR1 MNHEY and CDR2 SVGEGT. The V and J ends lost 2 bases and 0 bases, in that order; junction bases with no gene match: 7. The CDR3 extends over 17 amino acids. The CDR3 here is CASSYLPTGYSNQPQHF. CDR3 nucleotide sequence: TGTGCCAGCAGTTACCTTCCGACAGGGTATAGCAATCAGCCCCAGCATTTT.

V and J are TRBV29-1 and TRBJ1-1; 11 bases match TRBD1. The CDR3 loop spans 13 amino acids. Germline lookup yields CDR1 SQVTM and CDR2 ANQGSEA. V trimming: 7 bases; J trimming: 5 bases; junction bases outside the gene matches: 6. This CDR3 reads CSGGQGEGTEAFF. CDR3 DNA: TGCAGCGGGGGACAGGGGGAAGGAACTGAAGCTTTCTTT. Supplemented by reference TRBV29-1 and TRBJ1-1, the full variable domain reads SAVISQKPSRDICQRGTSLTIQCQVDSQVTMMFWYRQQPGQSLTLIATANQGSEATYESGFVIDKFPISRPNLTFSTLTVSNMSPEDSSIYLCSGGQGEGTEAFFGQGTRLTVV.

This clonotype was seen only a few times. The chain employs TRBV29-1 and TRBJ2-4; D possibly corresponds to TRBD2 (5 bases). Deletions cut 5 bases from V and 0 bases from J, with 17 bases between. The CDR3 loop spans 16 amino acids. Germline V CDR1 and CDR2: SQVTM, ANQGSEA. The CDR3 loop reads CSVSLGSGVAKNIQYF. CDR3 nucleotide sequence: TGCAGCGTTAGCCTAGGGAGCGGTGTAGCCAAAAACATTCAGTACTTC.

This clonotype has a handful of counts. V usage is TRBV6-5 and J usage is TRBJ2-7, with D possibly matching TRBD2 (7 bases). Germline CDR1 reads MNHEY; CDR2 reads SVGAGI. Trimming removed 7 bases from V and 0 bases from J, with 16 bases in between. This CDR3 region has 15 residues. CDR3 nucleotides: TGTGCCAGCACCAGCAGGGGAGGGACCTCCTACGAGCAGTACTTC. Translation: CASTSRGGTSYEQYF.